What follows are 10 T cell receptor beta chains derived from one specimen sequenced in a study of OX40 agonist ivuxolimab in advanced cancers. Produced via immunoSEQ multiplex PCR; TCRdb's table is partial and in-frame only. The table shows 100,000 or so clones, with around nine tenths occurring only once. This specimen consisted of CD4+ or CD8+ T cells sorted from blood, obtained in a trial of the OX40 agonist ivuxolimab. These receptors all stem from an adult with an advanced solid tumor such as melanoma, head and neck, liver or kidney cancer.

The chain employs TRBV5-4 and TRBJ2-1; 11 nucleotides align to TRBD2. Germline CDR1 reads SGHNT; CDR2 reads YYREEE (reference sequence). The CDR3 totals 17 residues. Losses at the gene ends were 4 bases for V and 4 bases for J; bases not matched to a gene: 10. CDR3 amino acids: CASSPRASGGPYNEQFF. As DNA, the CDR3 is TGTGCCAGCAGCCCCCGGGCTAGCGGGGGGCCTTACAATGAGCAGTTCTTC.

The rearrangement uses TRBV6-5 and TRBJ1-2; 9 nucleotides align to TRBD1. The CDR3 has 15 amino acids. Per germline, CDR1 MNHEY and CDR2 SVGAGI. J gave up 2 bases and V 7 bases, and 8 bases lay outside the gene matches. In nucleotides, the CDR3 is TGTGCCAGCATCCCCGGGACAGGGAGCAACTATGGCTACACCTTC. It is translated as CASIPGTGSNYGYTF.

The genes are TRBV5-4 and TRBJ2-3, with 8 bases that match TRBD2. Germline-derived CDR1 and CDR2 are SGHNT and YYREEE (reference sequence). This CDR3 has 17 residues. V lost 4 bases, J lost 6 bases, and 16 bases stayed unmatched. The CDR3 loop is CASSTGVTGGPMDTQYF. In DNA form, the CDR3 reads TGTGCCAGCAGCACTGGGGTTACGGGGGGGCCTATGGATACGCAGTATTTT.

The V call is TRBV9, the J call TRBJ2-1; 7 bases are shared with TRBD2. V was pared by 0 bases and J by 8 bases, with 8 bases of the junction left unmatched. The CDR3 runs 15 residues. Germline-derived CDR1 and CDR2 are SGDLS and YYNGEE. The CDR3: CASSVGLAARYEQFF. The DNA of the CDR3 is TGTGCCAGCAGCGTAGGCCTAGCGGCCCGCTATGAGCAGTTCTTC.

This clone has more than one count but fewer than ten. V gene TRBV9 combines with J gene TRBJ2-3; D uncertain. The germline CDR1 and CDR2 sequences are SGDLS and YYNGEE. This CDR3 comprises 13 residues. V lost 0 bases, J lost 1 base, and 3 bases lay in between. CDR3 coding DNA: TGTGCCAGCAGCGTAGACGGCACAGATACGCAGTATTTT. Translation gives CASSVDGTDTQYF. The full variable domain, rest sourced from reference TRBV9 and TRBJ2-3, is DSGVTQTPKHLITATGQRVTLRCSPRSGDLSVYWYQQSLDQGLQFLIQYYNGEERAKGNILERFSAQQFPDLHSELNLSSLELGDSALYFCASSVDGTDTQYFGPGTRLTVL.

The rearrangement links TRBV5-4 to TRBJ2-7, with 9 bases fitting TRBD1. This CDR3 contains 16 residues. V lost 0 bases and J lost 3; bases outside the gene matches: 7. Per germline, CDR1 SGHNT and CDR2 YYREEE (reference sequence). CDR3 nucleotide sequence: TGTGCCAGCAGCTTGGGTAGGCGGACAGGGGACTACGAGCAGTACTTC. Translating it yields CASSLGRRTGDYEQYF.

In DNA form, the CDR3 reads TGTGCCAGCAGCGGGGACTCCATGAACACTGAAGCTTTCTTT. Amino acids: CASSGDSMNTEAFF. This chain uses TRBV7-8 with TRBJ1-1, with D maybe TRBD1 (5 bases). Germline CDR1 is SGHVS and CDR2 is FQNEAQ. CDR3 length: 14 residues. The V end lost 5 bases, the J end lost 0 bases, and 10 bases lay between the germline ends.

The J gene is TRBJ1-1, the V gene TRBV5-1; D not resolved. Germline loops: CDR1 SGHRS, CDR2 YFSETQ. V lost 0 bases, J lost 2 bases, and 14 bases lay in between. This CDR3 is built from 16 residues. In DNA, the CDR3 is TGCGCCAGCAGCTTGGATTCACACGTAGGAAACACTGAAGCTTTCTTT. Translated, it gives CASSLDSHVGNTEAFF.

The rearrangement links TRBV11-2 to TRBJ1-5; D uncertain. CDR1 SGHAT and CDR2 FQNNGV come from the germline V gene. V was trimmed by 8 bases and J by 0 bases, leaving 14 bases between them. This CDR3 comprises 15 residues. CDR3 protein: CASSDRTGSNQPQHF. CDR3 bases: TGTGCCAGCTCAGATCGGACGGGTAGCAATCAGCCCCAGCATTTT.

The gene calls are TRBV4-3 and TRBJ1-4; no clear D gene. V lost 3 bases and J lost 0, with 8 bases in between. Germline V CDR1 and CDR2: LGHNA, YSLEER. The CDR3 totals 15 residues. CDR3 coding DNA: TGCGCCAGCAGCCACGCCGCAGCAACTAATGAAAAACTGTTTTTT. Protein product: CASSHAAATNEKLFF.